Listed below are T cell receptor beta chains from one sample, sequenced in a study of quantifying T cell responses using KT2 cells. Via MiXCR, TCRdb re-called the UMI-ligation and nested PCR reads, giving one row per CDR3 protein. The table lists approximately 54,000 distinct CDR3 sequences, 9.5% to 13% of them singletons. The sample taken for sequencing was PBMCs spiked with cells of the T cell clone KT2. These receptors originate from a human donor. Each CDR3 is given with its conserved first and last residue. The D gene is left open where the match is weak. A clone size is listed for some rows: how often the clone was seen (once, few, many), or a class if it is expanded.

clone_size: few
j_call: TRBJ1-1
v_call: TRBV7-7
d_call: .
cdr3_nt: TGTGCCAGCAGCCGTAACTCGAACACTGAAGCTTTCTTT
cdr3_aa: CASSRNSNTEAFF

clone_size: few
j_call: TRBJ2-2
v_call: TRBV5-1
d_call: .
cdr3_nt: TGCGCCAGCAGCCCAGGAAGGGGGGACACCGGGGAGCTGTTTTTT
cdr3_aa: CASSPGRGDTGELFF

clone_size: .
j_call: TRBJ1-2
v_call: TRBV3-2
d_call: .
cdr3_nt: TGTGCCAGCAGCCAAGCCGAGCTGTCGCCGTCAGGCCCCCCCGTCAGGACCTTC
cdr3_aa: CASSQAELSPSGPPVRTF

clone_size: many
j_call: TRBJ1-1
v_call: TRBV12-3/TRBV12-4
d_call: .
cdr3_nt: TGTGCCAGCAACGTCGATGTGGGGACTGAAGCTTTCTTT
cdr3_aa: CASNVDVGTEAFF

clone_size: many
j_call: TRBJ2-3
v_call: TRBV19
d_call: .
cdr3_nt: TGTGCCAGTAGTCTCTCTAGCGTCACAGATACGCAGTATTTT
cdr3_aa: CASSLSSVTDTQYF

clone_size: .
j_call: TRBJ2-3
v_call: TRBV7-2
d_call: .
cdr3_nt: TGTGCCAGCAGCTTAGGACCTCCGGATACGCAGTATTTT
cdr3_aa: CASSLGPPDTQYF

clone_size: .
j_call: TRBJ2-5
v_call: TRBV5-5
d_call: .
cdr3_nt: TGTGCCAGCAGCCAGCTCTCCGGGGCGGGAGAGACCCAGTACTTC
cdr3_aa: CASSQLSGAGETQYF

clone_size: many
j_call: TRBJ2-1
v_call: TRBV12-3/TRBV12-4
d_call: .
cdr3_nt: TGTGCCAGCAGCCCCTCGGCGGCTAGAGGCAATGAGCAGTTCTTC
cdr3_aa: CASSPSAARGNEQFF

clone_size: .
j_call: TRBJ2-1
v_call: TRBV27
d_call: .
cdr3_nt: TGTGCCAGCAGTCTCGCGTGGGGGCGAGCCTACAATGAGCAGTTCTTC
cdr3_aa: CASSLAWGRAYNEQFF

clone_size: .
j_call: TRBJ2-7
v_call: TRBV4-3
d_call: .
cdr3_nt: TGCGCCAGCAGCCAAGAGTACACCATTCCCTACGAGCAGTACTTC
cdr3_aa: CASSQEYTIPYEQYF

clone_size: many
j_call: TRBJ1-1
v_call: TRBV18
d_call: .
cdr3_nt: TGTGCCGGGGTCCAGGGACTTGAGACTGAAGCTTTCTTT
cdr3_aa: CAGVQGLETEAFF

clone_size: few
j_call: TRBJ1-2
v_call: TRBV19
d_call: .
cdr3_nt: TGTGCCAGTAGTATTAAGCCTTGGGCTGGCTACACCTTC
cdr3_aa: CASSIKPWAGYTF

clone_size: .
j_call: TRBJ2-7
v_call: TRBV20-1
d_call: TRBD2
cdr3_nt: TGCAGTGCTAGAGACTCCGGACTAGCGGGATACTACGAGCAGTACTTC
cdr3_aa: CSARDSGLAGYYEQYF

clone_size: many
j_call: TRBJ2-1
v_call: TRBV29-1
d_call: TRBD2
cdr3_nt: TGCAGCTCCTGCGTGGGAGGGCCCGCCGACAATGAGCAGTTCTTC
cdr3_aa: CSSCVGGPADNEQFF

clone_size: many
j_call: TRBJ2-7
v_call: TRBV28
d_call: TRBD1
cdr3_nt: TGTGCCAGCGGATCCGGGACAGCGACCGGGGCCTACGAGCAGTACTTC
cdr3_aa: CASGSGTATGAYEQYF

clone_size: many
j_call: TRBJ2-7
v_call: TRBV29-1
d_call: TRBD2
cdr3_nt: TGCAGCGTTGTGCCAGCGGGAGCCTACGAGCAGTACTTC
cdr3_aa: CSVVPAGAYEQYF

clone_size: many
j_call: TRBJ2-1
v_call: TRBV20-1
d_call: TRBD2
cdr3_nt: TGCAGTGCTAGCCCCAGCCGACTAGCGGGAGAGGATGAGCAGTTCTTC
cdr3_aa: CSASPSRLAGEDEQFF

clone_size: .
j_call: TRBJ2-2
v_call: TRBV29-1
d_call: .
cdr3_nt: TGCAGCGTTGCTAAAGGGACGGTTGGAACCGGGGAGCTGTTTTTT
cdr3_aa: CSVAKGTVGTGELFF

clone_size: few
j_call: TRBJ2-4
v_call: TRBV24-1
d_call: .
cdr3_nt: TGTGCCACCATCGGAGGAGCCAAAAACATTCAGTACTTC
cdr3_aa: CATIGGAKNIQYF

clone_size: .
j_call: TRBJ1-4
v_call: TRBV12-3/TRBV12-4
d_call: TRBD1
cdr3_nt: TGTGCCAGCAGTGCGTACGGGACAGGGGATGAAAAACTGTTTTTT
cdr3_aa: CASSAYGTGDEKLFF

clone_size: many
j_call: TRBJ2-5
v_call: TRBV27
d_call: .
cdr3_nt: TGTGCCAGCAGTTGGTCGGTAGGGGAGACCCAGTACTTC
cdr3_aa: CASSWSVGETQYF

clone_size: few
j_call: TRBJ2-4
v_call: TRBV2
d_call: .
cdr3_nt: TGTGCCAGCAGCGGAGAACTAGCCAAAAACATTCAGTACTTC
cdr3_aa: CASSGELAKNIQYF

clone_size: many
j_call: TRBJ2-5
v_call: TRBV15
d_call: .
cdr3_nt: TGTGCCACCAGCTCTAGCGAACAAGAGACCCAGTACTTC
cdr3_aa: CATSSSEQETQYF

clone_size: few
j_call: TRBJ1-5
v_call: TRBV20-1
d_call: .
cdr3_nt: TGCAGTGCTCCTCCGGCGCCCTATAGCAATCAGCCCCAGCATTTT
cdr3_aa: CSAPPAPYSNQPQHF

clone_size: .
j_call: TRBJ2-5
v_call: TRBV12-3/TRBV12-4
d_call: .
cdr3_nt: TGTGCCAGCTCCGGTCGTGGGGGAGAGACCCAGTACTTC
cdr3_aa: CASSGRGGETQYF

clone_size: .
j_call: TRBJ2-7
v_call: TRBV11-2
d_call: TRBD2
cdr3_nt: TGTGCCAGCAGAAGGACTAGCGGGACCCTCGAGCAGTACTTC
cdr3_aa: CASRRTSGTLEQYF

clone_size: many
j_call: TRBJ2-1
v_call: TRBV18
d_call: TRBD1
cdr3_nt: TGTGCCAGCTCTTCAACGGACAGGGTCCATGAGCAGTTCTTC
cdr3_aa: CASSSTDRVHEQFF

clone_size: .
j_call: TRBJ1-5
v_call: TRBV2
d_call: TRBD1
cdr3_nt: TGTGCCAGCAGTCCCCGGACAGGGGGCAGGGGTAATCAGCCCCAGCATTTT
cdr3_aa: CASSPRTGGRGNQPQHF

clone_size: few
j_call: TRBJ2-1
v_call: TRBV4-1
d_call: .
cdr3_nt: TGCGCCAGCAGCCAAGTTGCCGGGGGGCGGGATGAGCAGTTCTTC
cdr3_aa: CASSQVAGGRDEQFF

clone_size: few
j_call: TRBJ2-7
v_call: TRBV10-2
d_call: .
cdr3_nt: TGCGCCAGCAGTGAGGCCCGGGAATCGGGGAACGAGCAGTACTTC
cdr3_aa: CASSEARESGNEQYF

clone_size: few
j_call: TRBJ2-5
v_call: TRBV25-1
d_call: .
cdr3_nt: TGTGCCAGCAGAGGGAACAGAGGATTCCAAGAGACCCAGTACTTC
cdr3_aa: CASRGNRGFQETQYF

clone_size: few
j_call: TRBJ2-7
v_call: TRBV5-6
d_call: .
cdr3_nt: TGTGCCAGCAGCTCGAGCTCCTACGAGCAGTACTTC
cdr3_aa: CASSSSSYEQYF

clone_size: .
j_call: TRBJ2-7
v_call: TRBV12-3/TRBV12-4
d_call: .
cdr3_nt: TGTGCCAGCAGTCCCATGGTGGTCGGGGCCGAGCAGTACTTC
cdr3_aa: CASSPMVVGAEQYF